The 17 T cell receptor beta chains presented below share a single source sample, sequenced in a study of blood T cell repertoires in COVID-19. Libraries were prepared by immunoSEQ multiplex PCR; TCRdb keeps only in-frame clonotypes and omits some of them. The sample records about 12,000 clones, approximately 85% being singletons. Sequencing was done on a sample of peripheral blood. The receptors stem from a human donor in a cohort sampled during active COVID-19.

This sequence joins TRBV9 and TRBJ1-2; 8 nucleotides agree with TRBD1. CDR1 is SGDLS, CDR2 YYNGEE, per germline. The CDR3 is made up of 15 amino acids. Losses at the gene ends were 0 bases for V and 7 bases for J; bases not matched to a gene: 8. CDR3: CASSVEAGGDPGYTF. CDR3 in DNA: TGTGCCAGCAGCGTAGAGGCAGGGGGCGACCCTGGCTACACCTTC.

The rearrangement links TRBV4-3 to TRBJ1-4, with 10 nucleotides matching TRBD1. From germline, CDR1 is LGHNA and CDR2 YSLEER. The CDR3 has 15 residues. V lost 2 bases and J lost 8; bases outside the gene matches: 5. As DNA, the CDR3 is TGCGCCAGCAGCCAATTCGGACAGGGGGACGAAAAACTGTTTTTT. Protein product: CASSQFGQGDEKLFF.

This clone turned up a few times. CDR3 loop: CASSLAAGVEPQHF. DNA of the CDR3: TGTGCCAGCAGCTTAGCGGCAGGGGTAGAGCCCCAGCATTTT. The V call is TRBV7-9, the J call TRBJ1-5; perhaps TRBD1 as D (6 bases). Trimming stripped 0 bases from V and 8 bases from J, with 11 bases between. Germline V gene sequence: CDR1 SEHNR, CDR2 FQNEAQ (reference sequence). The CDR3 spans 14 residues.

This clone was seen only a few times. This rearrangement joins TRBV7-9 to TRBJ1-2, with a tentative D call TRBD1 (5 bases). Germline CDR1 and CDR2: SEHNR and FQNEAQ (reference sequence). Trimming took 5 bases from V and 2 from J, leaving 12 bases between them. This CDR3 is built from 14 residues. CDR3 nucleotides: TGTGCCAGCAGCCACCCCGACAGCAACTATGGCTACACCTTC. It codes for CASSHPDSNYGYTF.

The CDR3 nucleotides are TGTGCCAGCACTCGAGCGAACCTAGCCAAAAACATTCAGTACTTC. This translates into CASTRANLAKNIQYF. The J gene is TRBJ2-4, the V gene TRBV6-5; no definite D call. This CDR3 contains 15 residues. Germline assignment: CDR1 MNHEY and CDR2 SVGAGI. Trimming took 7 bases from V and 0 from J, leaving 13 bases between them.

The chain has TRBV5-1 and TRBJ2-7, with TRBD2 matching 13 bases. J was trimmed by 4 bases and V by 4 bases; bases with no gene match: 5. Germline lookup yields CDR1 SGHRS and CDR2 YFSETQ. This CDR3 comprises 15 residues. The CDR3 DNA sequence: TGCGCCAGCAGCAAAGGACTAGCGGGAGTGTACGAGCAGTACTTC. This encodes CASSKGLAGVYEQYF.

This clone has just one count. The chain carries TRBV3-1 (or the pseudogene TRBV3-2) and TRBJ1-1, with TRBD1 as a possible D gene (6 bases). CDR1 is LGHDT and CDR2 is YNNKEL in the germline V gene (reference sequence). CDR3 length: 15 amino acids. Trimming removed 1 base at V and 5 bases at J, with 14 bases between. This chain's CDR3 is CASSQGWGQGTEAFF. The CDR3 bases are TGTGCCAGCAGCCAAGGTTGGGGTCAGGGGACTGAAGCTTTCTTT.

J is TRBJ1-1 and V is TRBV9; D unclear. The V gene's germline CDR1 is SGDLS and CDR2 YYNGEE. V shed 0 bases and J shed 1 base, with 7 bases lying between them. The CDR3 is 14 residues long. This chain's CDR3 is CASSVVYSNTEAFF. The CDR3 DNA follows: TGTGCCAGCAGCGTAGTTTACTCGAACACTGAAGCTTTCTTT.

As DNA, the CDR3 is TGTGCCAGCTCACCCACCTCGGACAGTCTCTATGGCTACACCTTC. Its translation: CASSPTSDSLYGYTF. V usage is TRBV18 and J usage is TRBJ1-2, with TRBD1 as a possible D gene (6 bases). V was pared by 3 bases and J by 4 bases, with 15 bases between. The CDR3 sequence is 15 residues long. Germline CDR1 and CDR2: KGHSH and LQKENI. The entire variable domain, with the rest obtained from reference TRBV18 and TRBJ1-2, is as follows: NAGVMQNPRHLVRRRGQEARLRCSPMKGHSHVYWYRQLPEEGLKFMVYLQKENIIDESGMPKERFSAEFPKEGPSILRIQQVVRGDSAAYFCASSPTSDSLYGYTFGSGTRLTVV.

This chain uses TRBV3-1 (or the pseudogene TRBV3-2) with TRBJ1-6; no clear D. V was shortened by 4 bases and J by 6 bases, with 13 bases between the two germline ends. CDR1 is LGHDT, CDR2 YNNKEL, per germline (reference sequence). This CDR3 spans 15 amino acids. DNA for the CDR3: TGTGCCAGCAGCCTTAGGTCGGGAAGTAATTCACCCCTCCACTTT. Amino acid sequence: CASSLRSGSNSPLHF.

This clone appeared a few times. V and J are TRBV20-1 and TRBJ2-3; 7 bases line up with TRBD2. J lost 0 bases, V lost 3 bases, and 3 bases had no gene match. From germline, CDR1 is DFQATT and CDR2 SNEGSKA (reference sequence). The CDR3 loop spans 14 amino acids. The CDR3 DNA reads as TGCAGTGCTAGTCGGGGGGAAAGCACAGATACGCAGTATTTT. Its protein is CSASRGESTDTQYF.

The J gene is TRBJ2-2, the V gene TRBV28, with 7 bases fitting TRBD2. CDR1 is MDHEN and CDR2 is SYDVKM in the germline V gene. V was clipped by 6 bases and J by 6 bases; unmatched bases: 10. The CDR3 is 15 residues long. The CDR3 sequence: CASRGSGNHAGELFF. CDR3 nucleotide sequence: TGTGCCAGCAGGGGAAGCGGGAATCATGCCGGGGAGCTGTTTTTT.

The chain carries TRBV6-2 or TRBV6-3 and TRBJ2-5; 8 nucleotides match TRBD2. With 2 bases clipped from V and 3 bases from J, the junction kept 11 bases outside the gene matches. CDR3 length: 17 residues. In germline, CDR1 is MNHEY, CDR2 SVGEGT. CDR3 sequence reads: CASSYPTGRGGKETQYF. DNA for the CDR3: TGTGCCAGCAGTTACCCGACTGGTCGGGGGGGAAAAGAGACCCAGTACTTC.

This sequence joins TRBV28 and TRBJ1-2; D gene unclear. The CDR3 sequence is 16 residues long. Germline CDR1 MDHEN, CDR2 SYDVKM. V was shortened by 9 bases and J by 7 bases, with 27 bases between the two germline ends. CDR3 in DNA: TGTGCCAGTCGGTCGACGAGGTCCTTTTCTGTTGGTGGCTACACCTTC. Translation gives CASRSTRSFSVGGYTF.

V gene TRBV7-2 combines with J gene TRBJ2-2, with TRBD1 identical over 8 bases. The trim removed 6 bases at V and 2 bases at J, leaving 8 bases unmatched. The CDR3 loop spans 16 amino acids. Germline-derived CDR1 and CDR2 are SGHTA and FQGNSA. The CDR3 spells CASSRDRPPNTGELFF. CDR3 DNA: TGTGCCAGCAGTCGGGACAGGCCACCAAACACCGGGGAGCTGTTTTTT.

This clone showed up just once. The chain has TRBV20-1 and TRBJ1-1; D gene uncertain. This CDR3 has 10 residues. V was pared by 8 bases and J by 9 bases, with 13 bases between. CDR1 DFQATT and CDR2 SNEGSKA come from the germline V gene (reference sequence). CDR3 bases: TGCAGTCCAAGAAACCTACAAGCTTTCTTT. Protein product: CSPRNLQAFF.

The chain employs TRBV18 and TRBJ1-4; D is unresolved. The CDR3 runs 15 residues. Germline V gene sequence: CDR1 KGHSH, CDR2 LQKENI. V was cut by 3 bases and J by 7 bases, with 15 bases left in between. The CDR3 protein is CASSPTSGNGEKLFF. The CDR3 nucleotides read TGTGCCAGCTCACCTACTTCCGGGAATGGTGAAAAACTGTTTTTT.